This entry is about one TCR beta chain. This CDR3 has 15 residues. CDR1 MNHEY and CDR2 SVGAGI come from the germline V gene. V was clipped by 6 bases and J by 6 bases, with 17 bases between them. As originally analysed: Amplification with reference gene primers provided the estimates of nucleated cell counts. Profiled with immunoSEQ multiplex PCR; TCRdb holds only in-frame clones, not every one. V and J calls and clone size are copied from that table; D and trimming were computed from the DNA. The sample carries approximately 150,000 clones, roughly 84% recorded once. The data are from a study of blood T cell repertoires in COVID-19.

Sequencing input: PBMCs or T cells enriched from blood (not recorded which). This receptor was obtained from a woman in her fifties or sixties who had recovered from COVID-19. The chain recombines TRBV6-5 with TRBJ2-2; possibly TRBD2 for D (5 bases). The CDR3 nucleotides read TGTGCCAGCAGACCTAGTACGGGGTATGCCGGGGAGCTGTTTTTT. Translation gives CASRPSTGYAGELFF.